Listed below are T cell receptor beta chains from one sample, sequenced in a study of T cell repertoires in ileal Crohn's disease. The assay was immunoSEQ multiplex PCR, and TCRdb's table has in-frame clones only and misses some. The sample has 5,000 to 7,000 clones, about 76% seen once. Material for sequencing was ileal tissue. The source of these receptors is an adult with Crohn's disease. Both conserved end residues are part of each CDR3. D genes are given only for firm matches. Where a row states a size, it is once, few, many or the class of an expanded clone; other rows omit it.

- TRBJ1-2 few TRBV2 TGTGCCAGCAGTCTGGACACCTATGGCTACACCTTC CASSLDTYGYTF
- TRBJ2-1 - TRBV6-1 TGTGCCAGCAGTGAATCTAGGTCCTACAATGAGCAGTTCTTC CASSESRSYNEQFF
TRBD1 TRBJ2-2 - TRBV9 TGTGCCAGCAGCGTAGGGACAGGGGGGTTGAACACCGGGGAGCTGTTTTTT CASSVGTGGLNTGELFF
TRBD1 TRBJ2-2 - TRBV30 TGTGCCTGGACAAGACCGAGGGACAGGGAAGAGGGGAGGGTGCTGTTTTTT CAWTRPRDREEGRVLFF
TRBD2 TRBJ2-5 - TRBV5-1 TGCGCCAGCAGCTTCGGGACTAGCGAAGAGACCCAGTACTTC CASSFGTSEETQYF
TRBD2 TRBJ2-7 - TRBV11-3 TGTGCCAGCAGCCCCAGGGAGGGCCACGAGCAGTACTTC CASSPREGHEQYF
TRBD1 TRBJ2-7 - TRBV6-1 TGTGCCAGCAGTCGGACAGGGGTCTACGAGCAGTACTTC CASSRTGVYEQYF
TRBD2 TRBJ2-3 once TRBV5-1 TGCGCCAGCAGCTTTTTGCGGGAGGGTGGCCATACGCAGTATTTT CASSFLREGGHTQYF
- TRBJ2-5 - TRBV30 TGTGCCTGGAGTGTACTCTGGTGGGAGACCCAGTACTTC CAWSVLWWETQYF
- TRBJ1-2 - TRBV5-4 TGTGCCAGCAGTTCCAGGGGAGCGAGCTATGGCTACACCTTC CASSSRGASYGYTF
- TRBJ1-5 - TRBV6-1 TGTGCCAGCAGTGAAGCGGCAGACTTTAATCAGCCCCAGCATTTT CASSEAADFNQPQHF
- TRBJ1-1 - TRBV2 TGTGCCAGCAGTGGTCAGGCACAGATGAACACTGAAGCTTTCTTT CASSGQAQMNTEAFF
- TRBJ1-1 - TRBV30 TGTGCCTGGAAGAGGTTCGGACTTGGCACTGAAGCTTTCTTT CAWKRFGLGTEAFF
- TRBJ1-4 - TRBV6-5 TGTGCCAGCAGTTACTCGTCAGGCAGGGGATCAGAAAAACTGTTTTTT CASSYSSGRGSEKLFF
TRBD1 TRBJ1-1 - TRBV9 TGTGCCAGCAGCCCAGGGACAGGGGGCTCGGATGCTTTCTTT CASSPGTGGSDAFF
TRBD1 TRBJ1-1 - TRBV19 TGTGCCAGTACCCGGGGGACAGTTGAAGCTTTCTTT CASTRGTVEAFF
- TRBJ2-2 - TRBV5-4 TGTGCCAGCAGCTTCTCCCCCGGGGAGCTGTTTTTT CASSFSPGELFF
TRBD1 TRBJ2-6 once TRBV10-3 TGTGCCATCAGTGGACAGGGCAACTCTGGGGCCAACGTCCTGACTTTC CAISGQGNSGANVLTF
TRBD1 TRBJ1-2 few TRBV5-6 TGTGCCAGCAGCTTGTACGGGGCAGGAGGGGGCGAGATTTATGGCTACACCTTC CASSLYGAGGGEIYGYTF
TRBD2 TRBJ2-1 few TRBV12-5 TGTGCTAGTGGTCAACGGGCGGGAGTTGGAAGCAATGAGCAGTTCTTC CASGQRAGVGSNEQFF
- TRBJ1-2 - TRBV28 TGTGCCAGCAGTTTAAACCGAGGATATGGCTACACCTTC CASSLNRGYGYTF
- TRBJ2-2 - TRBV7-2 TGTGCCAGCAGCCACGCCCGGGGGAGCACCGGGGAGCTGTTTTTT CASSHARGSTGELFF
- TRBJ2-1 - TRBV11-3 TGTGCCAGCAGTCCTTCTGGAGTCCATGAGCAGTTCTTC CASSPSGVHEQFF
- TRBJ1-2 - TRBV28 TGTGCCAGCAGTTTATTGGGCAACTATGGCTACACCTTC CASSLLGNYGYTF
- TRBJ2-5 - TRBV25-1 TGTGCCAGCGCCTGGGGAATTGCGGGGAGGCAAGAGACCCAGTACTTC CASAWGIAGRQETQYF
TRBD2 TRBJ2-1 - TRBV4-3 TGCGCCAGCAGCCCAGGGACTAGCGACCTCAATGAGCAGTTCTTC CASSPGTSDLNEQFF
TRBD1 TRBJ1-1 - TRBV6-4 TGTGCCAGCAGTGCCGGGACAGGGGGCACTGAAGCTTTCTTT CASSAGTGGTEAFF
TRBD1 TRBJ1-5 - TRBV4-3 TGCGCCAGCAGCCTTGAGGCGGGACAGGGCAATCAGCCCCAGCATTTT CASSLEAGQGNQPQHF
- TRBJ2-2 once TRBV4-3 TGCGCCAGCAGCCAAGATTATAGGGCGGGGAACACCGGGGAGCTGTTTTTT CASSQDYRAGNTGELFF
TRBD2 TRBJ2-7 - TRBV5-8 TGTGCCAGCAGCTATCTCGGGACTACTACCGAGCAGTACTTC CASSYLGTTTEQYF
- TRBJ1-1 - TRBV6-1 TGTGCCAGCTTCCGAGGGAGCGTCATGAACACTGAAGCTTTCTTT CASFRGSVMNTEAFF
TRBD1 TRBJ2-1 medium-sized TRBV9 TGTGCCAGCAGCGTAGGAGGGACAGGGAGAAATGAGCAGTTCTTC CASSVGGTGRNEQFF
- TRBJ2-7 - TRBV28 TGTGCCACCGCGCGGCCGGGAAGGTACGAGCAGTACTTC CATARPGRYEQYF
TRBD2 TRBJ2-1 - TRBV29-1 TGCAGCACCACCGGGACTAGCGGGAGCTCCTACAATGAGCAGTTCTTC CSTTGTSGSSYNEQFF
TRBD2 TRBJ2-5 - TRBV19 TGTGCCAGTAGTCCATCTCACCTTGCTAGCGGACAAGAGACCCAGTACTTC CASSPSHLASGQETQYF
TRBD1 TRBJ1-1 few TRBV7-9 TGTGCCAGCAGCGTTAACCAGGGGGCTGCGGCTGAAGCTTTCTTT CASSVNQGAAAEAFF
- TRBJ2-3 once TRBV7-2 TGTGCCAGCAGCACTAGCCCCGGGTTCACAGATACGCAGTATTTT CASSTSPGFTDTQYF
TRBD1 TRBJ2-3 - TRBV6-4 TGTGCCAGCAGTGACGGACAGGGGGCAGATACGCAGTATTTT CASSDGQGADTQYF
- TRBJ2-7 once TRBV27 TGTGCCAGCAGTTCCACCCGACACGGGACCTACGAGCAGTACTTC CASSSTRHGTYEQYF
- TRBJ1-2 - TRBV27 TGTGCCAGCAGTTTTGAGGGTCGGAGTGGCTACACCTTC CASSFEGRSGYTF
TRBD1 TRBJ1-1 - TRBV11-3 TGTGCCAGCAGCTTAGGACAGGGTGAGAACACTGAAGCTTTCTTT CASSLGQGENTEAFF
- TRBJ1-5 - TRBV6-1 TGTGCCAGCAGTGAAGAGTACAGGCAACCCCAGCATTTT CASSEEYRQPQHF
TRBD1 TRBJ1-1 few TRBV19 TGTGCCAGTAAGGAGGGGGCGGACACTGAAGCTTTCTTT CASKEGADTEAFF
TRBD1 TRBJ2-7 - TRBV27 TGTGCCAGCAGACCCGGACAGGGCTACAGCTCCTACGAGCAGTACTTC CASRPGQGYSSYEQYF
TRBD2 TRBJ2-2 - TRBV4-3 TGCGCCAGCAGCCAAACTCCACTAGCGGGAGGGAACACCGGGGAGCTGTTTTTT CASSQTPLAGGNTGELFF
TRBD2 TRBJ2-1 - TRBV25-1 TGTGCCAGCTCAGGACTAGCGGGAAGGGGGAACAATGAGCAGTTCTTC CASSGLAGRGNNEQFF
- TRBJ2-1 - TRBV7-2 TGTGCCAGCAGCCGGAGATATGAGCAGTTCTTC CASSRRYEQFF
- TRBJ1-1 - TRBV2 TGTGCCAGCGGGCCCCGTCAGGGAGCTTTCTTT CASGPRQGAFF
TRBD1 TRBJ1-6 - TRBV30 TGTGCCTGGAGTGTACCCCGGGACAGGGGCCATAATTCACCCCTCCACTTT CAWSVPRDRGHNSPLHF
TRBD1 TRBJ1-4 once TRBV4-1 TGCGCCAGCAGCCAGGATTCAACCGGGACAGGGAATGAAAAACTGTTTTTT CASSQDSTGTGNEKLFF
TRBD2 TRBJ2-1 once TRBV5-1 TGCGCCAGCAGCTTGGCCCCTAGCGGGAGCAATGAGCAATTCTTC CASSLAPSGSNEQFF
TRBD1 TRBJ2-7 - TRBV2 TGTGCCAGCAGTTCCGGGACAGGATTCTACGAGCAGTACTTC CASSSGTGFYEQYF
- TRBJ1-3 - TRBV25-1 TGTGCCAGCAGTGAATTCGGGGGTGGAAACACCATATATTTT CASSEFGGGNTIYF